This entry concerns a single T cell receptor beta chain. Profiled with immunoSEQ multiplex PCR; TCRdb holds only in-frame clones, not every one. The sample lists about 350,000 clones, roughly nine tenths occurring once. V lost 5 bases and J lost 3, with 17 bases in between. The CDR3 extends over 14 amino acids. Germline CDR1 GTSNPN, CDR2 SVGIG (reference sequence). This sample stems from a study of blood T cell repertoires in COVID-19. The V call is TRBV30, the J call TRBJ2-7; D may be TRBD1 (7 bases). The TCR sequence derives from a woman aged 25-40 years who had recovered from COVID-19. The specimen sequenced was PBMCs or T cells enriched from blood (not recorded which). The CDR3 protein is CAWVPPGGNYEQYF. DNA of the CDR3: TGTGCCTGGGTACCCCCAGGGGGGAACTACGAGCAGTACTTC.